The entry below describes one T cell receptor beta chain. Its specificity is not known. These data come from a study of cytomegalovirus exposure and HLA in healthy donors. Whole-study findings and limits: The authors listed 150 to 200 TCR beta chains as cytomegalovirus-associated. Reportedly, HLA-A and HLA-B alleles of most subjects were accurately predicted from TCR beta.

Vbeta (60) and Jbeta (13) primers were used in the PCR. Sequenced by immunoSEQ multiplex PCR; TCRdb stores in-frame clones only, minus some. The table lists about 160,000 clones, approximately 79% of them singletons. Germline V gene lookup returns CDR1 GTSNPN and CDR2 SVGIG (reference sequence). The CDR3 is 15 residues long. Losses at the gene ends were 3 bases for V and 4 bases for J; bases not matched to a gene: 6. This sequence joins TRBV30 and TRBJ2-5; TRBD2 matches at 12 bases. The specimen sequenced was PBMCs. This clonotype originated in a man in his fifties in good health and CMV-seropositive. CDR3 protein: CAWSYLAGGRETQYF. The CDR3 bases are TGTGCCTGGAGCTATCTAGCGGGAGGGAGAGAGACCCAGTACTTC.